In this sample, the clone carrying this T cell receptor (beta chain) turned up many times. Its target is unknown. The data originate from a study of identical twins. Study results and caveats: For out-of-frame beta sequences, excess twin sharing was weaker. Insertions were fewer in abundant cord blood beta clonotypes, whereas memory repertoires showed none of this pattern.

Via MiXCR, TCRdb re-called the 5' RACE reads, giving one row per CDR3 protein. The sample records about 150,000 distinct CDR3 sequences, 3% to 4% being singletons. The V segment lost 8 bases and the J segment 4 bases; nucleotides outside the gene matches: 14. Germline-derived CDR1 and CDR2 are DFQATT and SNEGSKA (reference sequence). The CDR3 loop spans 15 amino acids. Every donor was a healthy Caucasian. The sample consisted of memory T cells sorted from blood. J is TRBJ2-4 and V is TRBV20-1; 7 bases align to TRBD2. The sequence was collected from a man aged 18 to 30 in good health. The chain's CDR3 is CSYPRAGVEKNIQYF. DNA of the CDR3: TGCAGTTACCCCAGGGCGGGAGTGGAAAAAAACATTCAGTACTTC.